This T cell receptor (beta chain) was identified during a study of human T cells and chemical hapten exposure. Stated time point: patch test 3, about 24 weeks after DPC sensitization. Treatment here: therapeutic diphenylcyclopropenone sensitization with weekly scalp DPC. TCRdb re-called the RACE reads with MiXCR, one entry per CDR3 protein. In the table there are 150,000 to 200,000 distinct CDR3 sequences, 25% to 35% of which are singletons. The CDR3 is made up of 14 amino acids. Germline CDR1 SGHTA, CDR2 FQGNSA. Trimming pared 0 bases from V and 1 base from J, leaving 6 bases between. The chain has TRBV7-2 and TRBJ1-1; D is uncertain. This receptor was identified in a woman under 30 with alopecia areata. Some clones in this sample may be carry-over from other donors' samples. The sequenced sample was whole blood, obtained in connection with sensitization to the hapten diphenylcyclopropenone (DPC). The CDR3 DNA sequence: TGTGCCAGCAGCTTAGCCGGGAAGAACACTGAAGCTTTCTTT. The encoded protein is CASSLAGKNTEAFF.